The rows below give T cell receptor beta chains drawn from one sample of a study of blood T cell repertoires in COVID-19. Assay used: immunoSEQ multiplex PCR; TCRdb lists only in-frame clones, some missing. Seen here are tens of thousands of clones, roughly 90% observed once, and the top ten hold roughly 14%. Sequenced: peripheral blood. These receptors originate from a man between 65 and 85 years old with active or convalescent COVID-19. Each CDR3 is given with its conserved first and last residue. D genes are given only for firm matches. Some rows mark clone size as missing; the rest say once, few, many or name a class of expanded clone.

j_gene,abundance,d_gene,v_gene,CDR3aa,CDR3nt
TRBJ1-6,.,.,TRBV7-3,CASSLTGGSASPLHF,TGTGCCAGCAGCTTAACCGGGGGATCAGCTTCACCCCTCCACTTT
TRBJ2-7,.,.,TRBV3-1/TRBV3-2,CASSSYREKYF,TGTGCCAGCAGCTCCTACCGAGAAAAGTACTTC
TRBJ1-6,once,.,TRBV7-2,CASSRLSRGNSPLHF,TGTGCCAGCAGCCGCTTGTCAAGGGGGAATTCACCCCTCCACTTT
TRBJ2-2,.,TRBD2,TRBV30,CAWSTGLADLKNTGELFF,TGTGCCTGGAGTACGGGACTAGCGGATTTAAAAAACACCGGGGAGCTGTTTTTT
TRBJ1-1,few,TRBD1,TRBV27,CASSMQGARTNTEAFF,TGTGCCAGCAGCATGCAGGGGGCGCGTACGAACACTGAAGCTTTCTTT
TRBJ1-5,.,.,TRBV6-2/TRBV6-3,CASSGSNQPQHF,TGTGCCAGCAGTGGTAGTAATCAGCCCCAGCATTTT
TRBJ1-5,.,.,TRBV7-9,CASSLDGPEPQHF,TGTGCCAGCAGCTTAGACGGTCCCGAGCCCCAGCATTTT
TRBJ1-4,.,.,TRBV6-6,CASRVTGATNEKLFF,TGTGCCAGCAGGGTAACAGGTGCAACTAATGAAAAACTGTTTTTT
TRBJ2-7,.,TRBD1,TRBV6-5,CASSYNRGEYEQYF,TGTGCCAGCAGTTACAACAGGGGGGAATACGAGCAGTACTTC
TRBJ1-6,.,TRBD1,TRBV6-1,CASSEARGQDSPLHF,TGTGCCAGCAGTGAAGCGAGGGGACAGGATTCACCCCTCCACTTT
TRBJ1-2,.,.,TRBV21-1,CANSCPRNGYTF,TGTGCCAACTCCTGCCCCCGAAATGGCTACACCTTC
TRBJ1-2,.,TRBD1,TRBV10-3,CAISDRRQTGFLSYTF,TGTGCCATCAGTGACCGGAGGCAGACAGGGTTTTTAAGCTACACCTTC
TRBJ2-7,.,TRBD1,TRBV7-3,CASSLQGAPYEQYF,TGTGCCAGCAGCCTTCAGGGGGCCCCCTACGAGCAGTACTTC
TRBJ2-7,few,.,TRBV4-2,CASSQDHGQTYEQYF,TGTGCCAGCAGCCAAGATCATGGCCAAACCTACGAGCAGTACTTC
TRBJ2-7,few,.,TRBV11-2,CASSLDRPYEQYF,TGTGCCAGCAGCCTAGACAGGCCCTACGAGCAGTACTTC
TRBJ1-2,once,.,TRBV5-6,CASSLVGRGYGYTF,TGTGCCAGCAGCTTGGTAGGCCGCGGCTATGGCTACACCTTC
TRBJ2-5,.,.,TRBV5-1,CASSFLGDETQYF,TGCGCCAGCAGCTTTCTAGGAGATGAGACCCAGTACTTC
TRBJ2-7,.,TRBD1,TRBV10-3,CAISDYRGYEQYF,TGTGCCATCAGTGACTACAGGGGCTACGAGCAGTACTTC
TRBJ2-7,.,.,TRBV14,CASSLMRGFRDNGLCEQYF,TGTGCCAGCAGCCTGATGAGGGGGTTCCGGGACAATGGACTCTGCGAGCAGTACTTC
TRBJ2-1,.,.,TRBV4-2,CASSQVGWQGRVSEYNEQFF,TGTGCCAGCAGCCAAGTTGGGTGGCAGGGGCGGGTTAGCGAGTACAATGAGCAGTTCTTC
TRBJ2-7,.,.,TRBV6-5,CASSYIASDHEQYF,TGTGCCAGCAGTTACATAGCTAGCGATCACGAGCAGTACTTC
TRBJ1-4,.,.,TRBV2,CASSETGNVNEKLFF,TGTGCCAGCAGCGAAACAGGGAACGTTAATGAAAAACTGTTTTTT
TRBJ1-5,once,.,TRBV19,CASSMFGQPQHF,TGTGCCAGTAGTATGTTCGGGCAGCCCCAGCATTTT
TRBJ1-1,once,TRBD1,TRBV5-1,CASSTTGTGNTEAFF,TGCGCCAGCAGCACTACTGGGACAGGGAACACTGAAGCTTTCTTT
TRBJ2-7,.,.,TRBV6-5,CASSMTGRYEQYF,TGTGCCAGCAGCATGACAGGGAGGTACGAGCAGTACTTC
TRBJ2-3,.,.,TRBV24-1,CATSEASGTDTQYF,TGTGCCACCAGCGAGGCCTCAGGCACAGATACGCAGTATTTT
TRBJ2-7,.,.,TRBV7-8,CASSLVGGAYEQYF,TGTGCCAGCAGCTTAGTTGGCGGGGCCTACGAGCAGTACTTC
TRBJ2-1,few,TRBD2,TRBV19,CASSPGLVYNEQFF,TGTGCCAGTAGTCCGGGACTAGTCTACAATGAGCAGTTCTTC
TRBJ1-2,.,TRBD1,TRBV2,CASRQTGANYGYTF,TGTGCCAGCAGACAGACAGGGGCCAACTATGGCTACACCTTC
TRBJ1-1,.,.,TRBV3-1/TRBV3-2,CASSQAGNTEAFF,TGTGCCAGCAGCCAAGCCGGGAACACTGAAGCTTTCTTT
TRBJ2-2,.,TRBD2,TRBV4-2,CASSQWTSGLTGELFF,TGTGCCAGCAGCCAGTGGACTAGCGGGCTGACCGGGGAGCTGTTTTTT
TRBJ1-5,once,TRBD1,TRBV30,CAWSMGTGNQPQHF,TGTGCCTGGAGTATGGGGACAGGGAACCAGCCCCAGCATTTT
TRBJ2-2,.,TRBD2,TRBV11-3,CASSLDAAGDRTGELFF,TGTGCCAGCAGCTTAGACGCGGCGGGAGATCGGACCGGGGAGCTGTTTTTT
TRBJ1-1,.,TRBD1,TRBV15,CATSRAFVQGAIEAFF,TGTGCCACCAGCAGAGCCTTTGTACAGGGGGCTATTGAAGCTTTCTTT
TRBJ2-3,.,.,TRBV7-9,CASSPRGSSSTDTQYF,TGTGCCAGCAGCCCACGTGGCTCCTCTAGCACAGATACGCAGTATTTT
TRBJ2-3,.,TRBD2,TRBV6-6,CASTLATTDTQYF,TGTGCCAGCACACTAGCGACCACAGATACGCAGTATTTT
TRBJ2-2,.,TRBD1,TRBV6-1,CASSEAWSWTGDTGELFF,TGTGCCAGCAGTGAAGCATGGTCCTGGACAGGCGACACCGGGGAGCTGTTTTTT
TRBJ1-2,.,.,TRBV4-2,CASSQDQQVGGYTF,TGTGCCAGCAGCCAAGATCAACAGGTTGGTGGCTACACCTTC
TRBJ1-2,.,.,TRBV6-1,CASSESGGDGYTF,TGTGCCAGCAGTGAAAGTGGGGGGGATGGCTACACCTTC
TRBJ1-5,.,TRBD1,TRBV6-1,CASSEPTGGISNQPQHF,TGTGCCAGCAGTGAACCGACAGGGGGAATAAGCAATCAGCCCCAGCATTTT
TRBJ2-1,.,TRBD2,TRBV24-1,CATSDPGLADSYNEQFF,TGTGCCACCAGTGACCCGGGACTAGCGGACTCCTACAATGAGCAGTTCTTC
TRBJ2-1,.,TRBD2,TRBV5-1,CASSSGTSGNEQFF,TGCGCCAGCAGCTCCGGGACTAGTGGCAATGAGCAGTTCTTC
TRBJ1-5,once,.,TRBV18,CASSPPTAPYQPQHF,TGTGCCAGCTCACCACCCACAGCCCCTTATCAGCCCCAGCATTTT
TRBJ1-2,.,TRBD1,TRBV19,CASSIGQGARDGYTF,TGTGCCAGTAGTATCGGACAGGGGGCGCGGGATGGCTACACCTTC
TRBJ2-3,once,.,TRBV7-2,CASRYRAGLTDTQYF,TGTGCCAGCAGGTACAGGGCCGGGTTAACAGATACGCAGTATTTT
TRBJ1-2,once,.,TRBV10-3,CAINPGPAGPIGYGYTF,TGTGCCATCAATCCGGGCCCGGCGGGTCCTATCGGCTATGGCTACACCTTC